Each of the 22 T cell receptor beta chains below was sequenced from the same sample in a study of T cells in Graves' hyperthyroidism and ophthalmopathy. Amplified TCR beta CDR3 regions came from RNA transcripts. HTBI primers were the set used in a first-round RT-PCR of the TCR CDR3. TCRdb reprocessed the multiplex PCR reads via MiXCR and lists one record per CDR3 protein. Counted here are roughly 130,000 distinct CDR3 sequences, less than 25% occurring once; the ten biggest clones make up about two thirds. Sequencing was carried out using blood. Source of these receptors: a woman in her 50s with Graves' hyperthyroidism that later progressed to Graves' ophthalmopathy.

This clonotype was observed at least ten times. This chain joins TRBV12-3 or TRBV12-4 and TRBJ2-7; 9 nucleotides match TRBD2. CDR3 length equals 13 residues. V dropped 6 bases and J dropped 2; count of bases not matched to a gene: 2. The CDR3 is CASRVAGAYEQYF. As DNA, the CDR3 is TGTGCCAGCAGAGTAGCGGGAGCCTACGAGCAGTACTTC.

Turning to this clonotype: A much larger clonotype is one base distant, so this may be a read error. This chain links TRBV11-2 with TRBJ2-1, with TRBD2 identical over 12 bases. CDR3 length: 16 amino acids. Germline V lookup: CDR1 SGHAT, CDR2 FQNNGV. The CDR3 DNA sequence: TGTGCCAGCAGCTTAGACTTGACTAGCGGGAGAGCGGAGCAGTCCTTC. It translates to CASSLDLTSGRAEQSF.

The sample holds many counts of this clonotype. This sequence joins TRBV5-1 and TRBJ1-1; D uncertain. Trimming stripped 0 bases from V and 6 bases from J, with 9 bases between. The CDR3 has 13 residues. Germline CDR1 SGHRS, CDR2 YFSETQ. CDR3 sequence reads: CASSLVRFSEAFF. Written as DNA, the CDR3 is TGCGCCAGCAGCTTGGTACGGTTCTCTGAAGCTTTCTTT.

This rearrangement joins TRBV10-3 to TRBJ2-7, with 11 positions matching TRBD2. Trimming took 6 bases from V and 4 from J; bases not matched to a gene: 11. Germline lookup yields CDR1 ENHRY and CDR2 SYGVKD. The CDR3 runs to 16 residues. The CDR3 DNA reads as TGTGCCATCAGACAGAAACTAGCGGGAGATCTGTACGAGCAGTACTTC. Translation gives CAIRQKLAGDLYEQYF.

This clonotype was recorded at least ten times. The chain couples TRBV12-3 or TRBV12-4 to TRBJ1-5; D is ambiguous. The CDR3 runs to 13 residues. V lost 3 bases, J lost 4 bases, and 7 bases lay in between. The CDR3 region is CASSFEGNQPQHF. The CDR3 DNA is TGTGCCAGCAGTTTTGAGGGAAATCAGCCCCAGCATTTT.

The CDR3 DNA follows: TGTGCCAGCAGGTCAGGGGGCGGAACCGGGGAGCTGTTTTTT. Its translation: CASRSGGGTGELFF. V and J are TRBV3-1 and TRBJ2-2; 8 nucleotides line up with TRBD1. The V gene's germline CDR1 is LGHDT and CDR2 YNNKEL (reference sequence). CDR3 size: 14 residues. V lost 6 bases to trimming and J lost 5 bases; unmatched junction nucleotides: 5.

The chain couples TRBV6-1 to TRBJ1-2, with 8 nucleotides matching TRBD1. V gave up 4 bases and J gave up 1 base; unmatched junction bases: 5. This CDR3 contains 15 residues. Germline CDR1 and CDR2: MNHNS and SASEGT. The CDR3 is CASSVGDRLNYGYTF. The CDR3 bases are TGTGCCAGCAGTGTAGGGGACAGGCTTAACTATGGCTACACCTTC.

This chain links TRBV5-1 with TRBJ1-1; D is perhaps TRBD1 (6 bases). V was clipped by 4 bases and J by 3 bases, with 13 bases between them. Germline CDR1 SGHRS, CDR2 YFSETQ. The CDR3 totals 14 residues. The CDR3 DNA is TGCGCCAGCAGCGCCAGGGGAGGTGACACTGAAGCTTTCTTT. Amino acid sequence: CASSARGGDTEAFF.

This clonotype has a handful of counts. The chain recombines TRBV6-1 with TRBJ1-4; D gene uncertain. The germline gives CDR1 MNHNS, CDR2 SASEGT. The CDR3 runs to 14 residues. V gave up 4 bases and J gave up 7 bases, with 13 bases separating them. The CDR3 region is CASSGQVGGEKLFF. The CDR3 DNA follows: TGTGCCAGCAGTGGCCAGGTGGGCGGTGAAAAACTGTTTTTT.

The V call is TRBV20-1, the J call TRBJ2-7; 9 nucleotides align to TRBD1. There are 15 residues in the CDR3. Germline V gene data show CDR1 as DFQATT and CDR2 as SNEGSKA (reference sequence). V shed 6 bases, J shed 2 bases, and the junction held 11 bases outside the gene matches. DNA of the CDR3: TGCAGTGCCGACCCCGGACAGGGGTTAGCCTACGAGCAGTACTTC. It encodes CSADPGQGLAYEQYF.

The chain employs TRBV20-1 and TRBJ1-5, with no clear D. The germline V and J ends were trimmed by 3 bases and 2 bases, with 8 bases remaining between them. Germline V gene lookup returns CDR1 DFQATT and CDR2 SNEGSKA (reference sequence). There are 13 residues in the CDR3. This chain's CDR3 is CSASRVGNQPQHF. The CDR3 bases are TGCAGTGCTAGTAGGGTAGGCAATCAGCCCCAGCATTTT.

This clonotype came up many times. The rearrangement uses TRBV6-1 and TRBJ1-5; TRBD1 agrees at 7 bases. Germline V gives CDR1 MNHNS, CDR2 SASEGT. Trimming cost V 6 bases and J 3 bases; bases outside gene matches: 5. The length of the CDR3 is 14 residues. CDR3 sequence reads: CASSKGQYNQPQHF. Here the CDR3 DNA reads TGTGCCAGCAGCAAGGGACAGTACAATCAGCCCCAGCATTTT.

The V and J genes are TRBV20-1 and TRBJ2-2; no clear D gene. The CDR3 runs 12 residues. The germline V and J ends were trimmed by 6 bases and 5 bases, with 10 bases remaining between them. Germline values: CDR1 DFQATT, CDR2 SNEGSKA (reference sequence). CDR3 sequence (DNA): TGCAGTGCCCCGGACGGGACCGGGGAGCTGTTTTTT. As protein: CSAPDGTGELFF.

This clonotype was detected a few times. The genes are TRBV6-2 or TRBV6-3 and TRBJ2-1, with D tentatively TRBD1 or TRBD2 (5 bases each). The CDR3 loop spans 14 amino acids. The ends were cut back, 7 bases at V and 4 bases at J, with 14 bases in the middle. Germline assignment: CDR1 MNHEY and CDR2 SVGEGT. The DNA for the CDR3 is TGTGCCAGCACCTTCCGGGACGGATACAATGAGCAGTTCTTC. The encoded protein is CASTFRDGYNEQFF.

This clonotype was counted ten times or more. The chain links TRBV15 to TRBJ2-2; maybe TRBD2 (6 bases). Germline lookup yields CDR1 LNHNV and CDR2 YYDKDF (reference sequence). V lost 4 bases and J lost 1, with 13 bases in between. The CDR3 is 16 amino acids. CDR3 in DNA: TGTGCCACCAGCAACGGAGGGCGGGAGAACACCGGGGAGCTGTTTTTT. It yields the protein CATSNGGRENTGELFF.

J is TRBJ2-1 and V is TRBV20-1, with TRBD2 as a possible D gene (6 bases). The V end was cut by 5 bases, the J end by 10 bases, with 12 bases between. The length of the CDR3 is 11 residues. Germline CDR1 DFQATT, CDR2 SNEGSKA (reference sequence). This chain's CDR3 is CSAGGKKEQFF. CDR3 bases: TGCAGTGCTGGAGGGAAAAAGGAGCAGTTCTTC.

The CDR3 spells CASSSLSGNTIYF. As DNA, the CDR3 is TGTGCCAGCAGCTCTCTAAGTGGAAACACCATATATTTT. The V and J genes are TRBV5-5 and TRBJ1-3; unclear D gene. The CDR3 has 13 residues. The V gene's germline CDR1 is SGHKS and CDR2 YYEKEE (reference sequence). Trimming took off 3 bases at V and 3 bases at J, with 7 bases between the two ends.

This clonotype was recorded at least ten times. The genes are TRBV6-1 and TRBJ1-2; the D gene is possibly TRBD1 (6 bases). V lost 7 bases and J 4 bases, leaving 16 bases between the germline ends. CDR3 length: 14 amino acids. Germline-derived CDR1 and CDR2 are MNHNS and SASEGT. CDR3 amino acids: CASTRTGGGYGYTF. The CDR3 DNA reads as TGTGCCAGCACCAGGACTGGGGGCGGCTATGGCTACACCTTC.

At least ten counts were recorded for this clonotype. V is TRBV5-5 and J is TRBJ2-1; D gene unclear. V gave up 6 bases and J gave up 6 bases, with 7 bases separating them. Germline CDR1 reads SGHKS; CDR2 reads YYEKEE (reference sequence). CDR3 length: 11 amino acids. CDR3 sequence reads: CASNDINEQFF. The CDR3, as DNA: TGTGCCAGCAATGACATCAATGAGCAGTTCTTC.

This clonotype was counted many times. V is TRBV28 and J is TRBJ1-5; TRBD1 matches at 10 bases. Germline V lookup: CDR1 MDHEN, CDR2 SYDVKM. V shed 3 bases, J shed 3 bases, and the junction held 5 bases outside the gene matches. The CDR3 runs 16 residues. CDR3 sequence: CASSFRTGGVNQPQHF. DNA for the CDR3: TGTGCCAGCAGTTTTCGGACAGGGGGTGTCAATCAGCCCCAGCATTTT.

This clonotype was recorded at least ten times. The V and J genes are TRBV28 and TRBJ2-1; D is unresolved. V was trimmed by 3 bases and J by 3 bases, leaving 6 bases between them. CDR3 length equals 13 residues. Germline CDR1 and CDR2: MDHEN and SYDVKM. CDR3 sequence: CASSFGGYNEQFF. The CDR3 nucleotides read TGTGCCAGCAGTTTTGGTGGCTACAATGAGCAGTTCTTC. Full variable domain (remainder filled in from reference TRBV28 and TRBJ2-1): DVKVTQSSRYLVKRTGEKVFLECVQDMDHENMFWYRQDPGLGLRLIYFSYDVKMKEKGDIPEGYSVSREKKERFSLILESASTNQTSMYLCASSFGGYNEQFFGPGTRLTVL.

Ten or more counts support this clonotype. The chain combines TRBV30 with TRBJ2-2; D may be TRBD2 (5 bases). Germline assignment: CDR1 GTSNPN and CDR2 SVGIG (reference sequence). This CDR3 contains 13 residues. V lost 2 bases and J 6 bases, leaving 10 bases between the germline ends. CDR3 amino acids: CAWSRTPAGELFF. DNA of the CDR3: TGTGCCTGGAGTCGGACTCCTGCCGGGGAGCTGTTTTTT.